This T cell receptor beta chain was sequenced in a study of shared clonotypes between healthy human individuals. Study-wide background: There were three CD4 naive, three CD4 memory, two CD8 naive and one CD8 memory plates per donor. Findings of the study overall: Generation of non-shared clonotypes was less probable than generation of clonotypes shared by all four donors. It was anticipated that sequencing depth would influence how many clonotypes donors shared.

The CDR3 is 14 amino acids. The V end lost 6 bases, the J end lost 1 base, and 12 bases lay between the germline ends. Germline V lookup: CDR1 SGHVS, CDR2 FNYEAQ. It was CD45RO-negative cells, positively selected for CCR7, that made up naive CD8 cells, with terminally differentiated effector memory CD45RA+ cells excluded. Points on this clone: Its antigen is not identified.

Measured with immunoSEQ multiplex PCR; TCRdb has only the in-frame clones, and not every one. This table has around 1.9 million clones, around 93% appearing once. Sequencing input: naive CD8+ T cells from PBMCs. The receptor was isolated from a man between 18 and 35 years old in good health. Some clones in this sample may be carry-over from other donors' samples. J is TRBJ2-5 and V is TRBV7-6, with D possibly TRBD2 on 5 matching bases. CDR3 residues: CASRWTAFQETQYF. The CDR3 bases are TGTGCCAGCAGGTGGACTGCCTTCCAAGAGACCCAGTACTTC.